This TCR beta chain originates from a study of PD-L1 blockade in urothelial cancer. Study-wide context: Intravenous atezolizumab, 1,200 mg every 3 weeks, was begun by patients in about 2014. Study conclusions and caveats: Below-median pretreatment blood TCR clonality was a predictor of better survival.

Of note for this clone: What it recognizes is unknown.

The CDR3 is 14 amino acids. Per the germline V gene, CDR1 is SGHTA and CDR2 is FQGNSA. The germline V and J ends were trimmed by 2 bases and 4 bases, with 6 bases remaining between them. As for time point: peripheral blood 6 weeks after treatment start. Synthetic TCR analog templates were added to each PCR reaction. The protocol was immunoSEQ multiplex PCR, while the TCRdb copy is restricted to in-frame clones and leaves out a portion. The sample yields more than 35,000 clones, roughly 86% seen once. Sequencing used PBMCs, obtained around atezolizumab (anti-PD-L1) treatment. The receptor's source is a man in his fifties or sixties with urothelial cancer. The chain has TRBV7-2 and TRBJ1-6; a weak D match, TRBD1 (6 bases). For the CDR3, the DNA is TGTGCCAGCAGCTTACAGGGGTATAATTCACCCCTCCACTTT. As protein: CASSLQGYNSPLHF.